One T cell receptor beta chain is described in this entry. At one of its ends the junction is not consistent with the germline gene, which may arise from a read error. The sample belongs to a study of blood T cell repertoires in COVID-19. Study as a whole: The origin of the acute and convalescent COVID-19 samples was the United States, Italy and Spain. PBMCs, B-cell-depleted T cells, or T cells provided the cDNA or gDNA that made up the material.

The CDR3 loop spans 10 amino acids. Germline assignment: CDR1 KGHDR and CDR2 SFDVKD. Per the original data handling: For nucleated cells, counts were estimated from reference gene primer amplification. Method: immunoSEQ multiplex PCR; TCRdb's copy keeps in-frame clones and lacks some. The DNA gave D and trimming, while V, J and clone size come from that table. This table has roughly 390,000 clones, 85% appearing once. This sequence originates from a woman younger than 30 with acute or convalescent COVID-19. Sequencing input: peripheral blood. The chain joins TRBV24-1 to TRBJ1-1; no firm D call. DNA of the CDR3: TGCCCTATGGGGAGGACTGAAGCTTTCTTT. Protein: CPMGRTEAFF.